This TCR beta chain is drawn from a study of OX40 agonist ivuxolimab in advanced cancers. Study-level points and caveats: Determination of antigen specificity was not performed for the expanded peripheral T cells.

Sequencing used immunoSEQ multiplex PCR; TCRdb keeps in-frame clones, though not all of them. This table holds roughly 90,000 clones, roughly 87% found once. This clone was counted a single time. The antigen is not known. Trimming stripped 3 bases from V and 6 bases from J, with 14 bases between. The CDR3 loop spans 14 amino acids. In germline, CDR1 is SEHNR, CDR2 FQNEAQ (reference sequence). The sequence was collected from an adult with an advanced solid tumor such as melanoma, head and neck, liver or kidney cancer. The rearrangement joins TRBV7-9 to TRBJ1-1, with D uncertain. The material sequenced was CD4+ or CD8+ T cells sorted from blood, taken in a trial of the OX40 agonist ivuxolimab. CDR3 amino acids: CASSFGRVEAEAFF. The CDR3 DNA reads as TGTGCCAGCAGCTTTGGGAGGGTGGAGGCTGAAGCTTTCTTT.